This T cell receptor beta chain was sequenced in a study of blood T cell repertoires in COVID-19. About the study: The samples span acute and convalescent COVID-19 from the United States, Italy and Spain. T cells, B-cell-depleted T cells, or PBMCs provided the cDNA or gDNA that served as material.

As originally analysed: Amplification with reference gene primers provided the estimates of nucleated cell counts. Measured with immunoSEQ multiplex PCR; TCRdb has only the in-frame clones, and not every one. The V and J calls and clone size come from that table; D and trimming were worked out from the DNA. The sample lists 130,000 or so clones; approximately 80% were seen once. The CDR3 is 14 amino acids. V lost 2 bases and J lost 5, with 7 bases in between. Germline V lookup: CDR1 MNHEY, CDR2 SVGAGI. The origin of this receptor is a human donor in a cohort sampled during active COVID-19. Sequencing input: peripheral blood. The chain employs TRBV6-5 and TRBJ2-6; D is uncertain. This chain's CDR3 is CASSYNDRANVLTF. The DNA for the CDR3 is TGTGCCAGCAGTTACAACGACAGGGCCAACGTCCTGACTTTC.